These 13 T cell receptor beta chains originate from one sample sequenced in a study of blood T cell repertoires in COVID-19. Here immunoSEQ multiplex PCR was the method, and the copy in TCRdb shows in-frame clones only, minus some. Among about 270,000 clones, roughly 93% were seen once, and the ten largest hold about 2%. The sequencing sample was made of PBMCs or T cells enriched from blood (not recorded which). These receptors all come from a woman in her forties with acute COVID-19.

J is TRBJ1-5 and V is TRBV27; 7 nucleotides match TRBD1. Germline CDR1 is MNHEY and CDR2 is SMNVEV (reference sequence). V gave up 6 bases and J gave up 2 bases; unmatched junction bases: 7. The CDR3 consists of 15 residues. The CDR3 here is CASSTGVKGNQPQHF. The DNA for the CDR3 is TGTGCCAGCAGCACAGGGGTGAAAGGCAATCAGCCCCAGCATTTT.

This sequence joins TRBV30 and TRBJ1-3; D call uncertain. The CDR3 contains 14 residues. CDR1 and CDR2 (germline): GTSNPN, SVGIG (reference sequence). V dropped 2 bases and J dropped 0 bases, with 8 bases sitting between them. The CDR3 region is CAWSLGNSGNTIYF. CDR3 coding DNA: TGTGCCTGGAGTCTGGGCAACTCTGGAAACACCATATATTTT.

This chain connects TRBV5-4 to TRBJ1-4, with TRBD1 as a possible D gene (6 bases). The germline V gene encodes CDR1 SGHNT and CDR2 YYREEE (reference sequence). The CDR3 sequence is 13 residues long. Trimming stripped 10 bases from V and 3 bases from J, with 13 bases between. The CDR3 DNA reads TGTGCCGGGGGGGGCAAACCTAATGAAAAACTGTTTTTT. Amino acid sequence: CAGGGKPNEKLFF.

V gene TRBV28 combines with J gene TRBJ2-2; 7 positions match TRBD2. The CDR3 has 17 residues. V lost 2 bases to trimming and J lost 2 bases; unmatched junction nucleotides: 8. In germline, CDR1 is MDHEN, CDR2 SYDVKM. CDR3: CASSLRRLAVNTGELFF. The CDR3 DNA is TGTGCCAGCAGTTTACGAAGGCTAGCGGTAAACACCGGGGAGCTGTTTTTT.

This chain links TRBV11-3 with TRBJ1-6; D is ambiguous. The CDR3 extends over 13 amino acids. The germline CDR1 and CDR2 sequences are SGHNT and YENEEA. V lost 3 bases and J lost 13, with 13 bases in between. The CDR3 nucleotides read TGTGCCAGCAGCTTTCGGTCCGCCGGGCCCCTCCACTTT. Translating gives CASSFRSAGPLHF.

This chain's CDR3 is CASSQVGGPSADTQYF. DNA of the CDR3: TGCGCCAGCAGCCAAGTTGGGGGCCCCTCGGCGGATACGCAGTATTTT. The chain combines TRBV4-1 with TRBJ2-3; maybe TRBD1 (6 bases). Germline V gene data show CDR1 as MGHRA and CDR2 as YSYEKL. CDR3 length equals 16 residues. V was pared by 1 base and J by 6 bases, with 17 bases between.

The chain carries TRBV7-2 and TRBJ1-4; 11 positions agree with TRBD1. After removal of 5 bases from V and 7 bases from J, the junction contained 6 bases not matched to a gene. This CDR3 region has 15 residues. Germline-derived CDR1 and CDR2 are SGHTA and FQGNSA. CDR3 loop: CASSLGTGGTEKLFF. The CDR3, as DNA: TGTGCCAGCAGCCTGGGGACAGGGGGGACTGAAAAACTGTTTTTT. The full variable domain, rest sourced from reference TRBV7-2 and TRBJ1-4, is GAGVSQSPSNKVTEKGKDVELRCDPISGHTALYWYRQSLGQGLEFLIYFQGNSAPDKSGLPSDRFSAERTGGSVSTLTIQRTQQEDSAVYLCASSLGTGGTEKLFFGSGTQLSVL.

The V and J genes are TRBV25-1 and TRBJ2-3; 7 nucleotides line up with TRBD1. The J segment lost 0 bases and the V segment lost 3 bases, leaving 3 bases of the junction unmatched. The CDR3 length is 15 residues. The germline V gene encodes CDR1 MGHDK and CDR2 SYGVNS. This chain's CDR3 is CASSELQGSTDTQYF. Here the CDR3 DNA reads TGTGCCAGCAGTGAGTTACAGGGGAGCACAGATACGCAGTATTTT.

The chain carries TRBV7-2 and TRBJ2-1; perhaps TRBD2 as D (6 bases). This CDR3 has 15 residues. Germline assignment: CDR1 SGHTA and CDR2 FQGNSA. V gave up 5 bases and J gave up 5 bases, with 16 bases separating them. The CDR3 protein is CASSRAGLGNNEQFF. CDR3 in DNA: TGTGCCAGCAGCCGGGCGGGGTTAGGGAACAATGAGCAGTTCTTC.

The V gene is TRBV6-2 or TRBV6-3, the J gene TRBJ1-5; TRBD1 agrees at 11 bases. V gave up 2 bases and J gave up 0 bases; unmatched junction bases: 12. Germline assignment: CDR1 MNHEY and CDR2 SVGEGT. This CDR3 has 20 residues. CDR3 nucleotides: TGTGCCAGCAGTTACACCACCGGGACAGGGGGAAGAAATAGCAATCAGCCCCAGCATTTT. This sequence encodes CASSYTTGTGGRNSNQPQHF.

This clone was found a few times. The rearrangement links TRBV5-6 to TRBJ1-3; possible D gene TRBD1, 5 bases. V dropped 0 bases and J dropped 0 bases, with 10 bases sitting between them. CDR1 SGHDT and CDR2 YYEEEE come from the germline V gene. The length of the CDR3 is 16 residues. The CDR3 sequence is CASSLGPTASGNTIYF. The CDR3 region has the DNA TGTGCCAGCAGCTTGGGACCGACAGCCTCTGGAAACACCATATATTTT.

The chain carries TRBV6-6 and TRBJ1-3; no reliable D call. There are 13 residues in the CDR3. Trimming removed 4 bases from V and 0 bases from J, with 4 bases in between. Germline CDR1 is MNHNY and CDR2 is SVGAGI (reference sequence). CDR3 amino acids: CASSFSSGNTIYF. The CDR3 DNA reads TGTGCCAGCAGTTTTAGCTCTGGAAACACCATATATTTT.

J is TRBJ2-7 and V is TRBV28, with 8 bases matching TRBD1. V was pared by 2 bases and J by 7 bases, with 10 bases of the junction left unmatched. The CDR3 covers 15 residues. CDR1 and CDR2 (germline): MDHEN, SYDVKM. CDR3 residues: CASSLGQGLPREQYF. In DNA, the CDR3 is TGTGCCAGCAGTTTAGGACAGGGCCTCCCTAGGGAGCAGTACTTC. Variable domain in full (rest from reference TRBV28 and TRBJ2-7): DVKVTQSSRYLVKRTGEKVFLECVQDMDHENMFWYRQDPGLGLRLIYFSYDVKMKEKGDIPEGYSVSREKKERFSLILESASTNQTSMYLCASSLGQGLPREQYFGPGTRLTVT.